Following are 13 T cell receptor beta chains from one sample sequenced in a study of shared clonotypes between healthy human individuals. Clones were sequenced by immunoSEQ multiplex PCR, and TCRdb holds only the in-frame ones, with some missing. The sample has a few million clones, approximately 95% seen once. The sequenced material came from naive CD4+ T cells from PBMCs. The subset is: CD45RA+ positively selected. The receptors derive from a man aged 18 to 29 in good health. Some clones in this sample may be carry-over from other donors' samples.

This sequence joins TRBV18 and TRBJ1-4; D gene unclear. V was cut by 0 bases and J by 8 bases, with 16 bases left in between. CDR3 size: 16 residues. CDR1 and CDR2 (germline): KGHSH, LQKENI. The CDR3 DNA reads TGTGCCAGCTCACCACCGGGTTCCACTCGAGGGGAAAAACTGTTTTTT. Translating gives CASSPPGSTRGEKLFF. Drawing the rest from reference TRBV18 and TRBJ1-4, the complete variable domain is NAGVMQNPRHLVRRRGQEARLRCSPMKGHSHVYWYRQLPEEGLKFMVYLQKENIIDESGMPKERFSAEFPKEGPSILRIQQVVRGDSAAYFCASSPPGSTRGEKLFFGSGTQLSVL.

The V call is TRBV7-2, the J call TRBJ1-1, with 7 bases matching TRBD1. The V segment lost 4 bases and the J segment 0 bases; nucleotides outside the gene matches: 8. Germline assignment: CDR1 SGHTA and CDR2 FQGNSA. The CDR3 consists of 16 residues. The CDR3 DNA reads TGTGCCAGCAGCTATTACCCGGACAGGATGAACACTGAAGCTTTCTTT. It translates to CASSYYPDRMNTEAFF.

The V and J genes are TRBV6-6 and TRBJ1-2; TRBD1 is a possible D gene (5 bases). Germline V gene sequence: CDR1 MNHNY, CDR2 SVGAGI (reference sequence). The CDR3 spans 11 residues. Trimming left V 6 bases short and J 8 bases short, with 10 bases between. Here the CDR3 reads CASSPGFGYTF. The CDR3 DNA is TGTGCCAGCAGCCCAGGGTTCGGCTACACCTTC.

V gene TRBV27 combines with J gene TRBJ2-7; no clear D. The CDR3 is 14 amino acids. In germline, CDR1 is MNHEY, CDR2 SMNVEV (reference sequence). Trimming removed 3 bases at V and 2 bases at J, with 11 bases between. The CDR3 nucleotides read TGTGCCAGCAGTTTCACCCACACAGCCTACGAGCAGTACTTC. It translates to CASSFTHTAYEQYF.

The chain combines TRBV28 with TRBJ2-7, with 10 nucleotides matching TRBD1. The germline CDR1 and CDR2 sequences are MDHEN and SYDVKM. This CDR3 region has 15 residues. Unmatched junction bases numbered 9, after V lost 6 bases and J lost 4 bases. The CDR3 loop is CASRMDRGKSYEQYF. The CDR3 nucleotides are TGTGCCAGCAGGATGGACAGGGGGAAGAGTTACGAGCAGTACTTC.

This rearrangement joins TRBV6-1 to TRBJ2-2, with 11 bases matching TRBD1. From germline, CDR1 is MNHNS and CDR2 SASEGT. This CDR3 is 16 amino acids long. V lost 3 bases to trimming and J lost 6 bases; unmatched junction nucleotides: 6. The DNA for the CDR3 is TGTGCCAGCAGTGAGCCGGGACAGGGGGTCGCCGGGGAGCTGTTTTTT. Protein product: CASSEPGQGVAGELFF.

This chain uses TRBV5-1 with TRBJ2-3; tentatively, D is TRBD1 or TRBD2 (7 bases each). CDR3 length: 15 amino acids. In germline, CDR1 is SGHRS, CDR2 YFSETQ. Trimming stripped 4 bases from V and 2 bases from J, with 14 bases between. Written as DNA, the CDR3 is TGCGCCAGCAGCCTAAGGGAGGGGGCCACAGATACGCAGTATTTT. Protein sequence: CASSLREGATDTQYF.

The chain has TRBV6-5 and TRBJ1-3; tentatively, D is TRBD1 (6 bases). The CDR3 is made up of 16 amino acids. Trimming took off 4 bases at V and 5 bases at J, with 18 bases between the two ends. Germline V gene lookup returns CDR1 MNHEY and CDR2 SVGAGI. The CDR3 loop reads CASSFLRGGPRNTIYF. In nucleotides, the CDR3 is TGTGCCAGCAGTTTTCTAAGAGGGGGTCCCAGAAACACCATATATTTT.

This clone has just one count. The chain has TRBV9 and TRBJ1-2; D uncertain. The CDR3 has 16 amino acids. Per the germline V gene, CDR1 is SGDLS and CDR2 is YYNGEE. V lost 0 bases to trimming and J lost 8 bases, with 20 bases between them. The CDR3 DNA follows: TGTGCCAGCAGCGTAGCCCTGGGCGCGGGAGGTGGGGGCTACACCTTC. Translating gives CASSVALGAGGGGYTF.

The rearrangement uses TRBV27 and TRBJ2-2, with D tentatively TRBD2 (5 bases). V lost 2 bases, J lost 4 bases, and 17 bases lay in between. Germline values: CDR1 MNHEY, CDR2 SMNVEV (reference sequence). The CDR3 has 17 residues. The CDR3 DNA follows: TGTGCCAGCAGTTTACGCCACCCGGGGTCGAGCACCGGGGAGCTGTTTTTT. Its protein product is CASSLRHPGSSTGELFF.

The rearrangement links TRBV28 to TRBJ2-3; 8 bases align to TRBD1. CDR1 and CDR2 (germline): MDHEN, SYDVKM. The CDR3 spans 13 residues. Trimming removed 10 bases from V and 3 bases from J; junction bases left unmatched: 6. The CDR3 sequence is CATRGPGTDTQYF. DNA of the CDR3: TGTGCCACCAGGGGGCCGGGTACAGATACGCAGTATTTT.

This clone was recorded only once. The gene calls are TRBV9 and TRBJ2-7; 9 nucleotides align to TRBD1. Germline lookup yields CDR1 SGDLS and CDR2 YYNGEE. The junction had 12 bases not matched to a gene; V was cut back by 4 bases and J by 7 bases. The CDR3 consists of 15 residues. CDR3 DNA: TGTGCCAGCAGCCAATATCCGACAGGGGGACAGGAGCAGTACTTC. Translated, it gives CASSQYPTGGQEQYF.

This clone showed up just once. The V gene is TRBV19, the J gene TRBJ1-2, with 10 bases that match TRBD1. V lost 3 bases, J lost 4 bases, and 11 bases stayed unmatched. CDR1 is LNHDA, CDR2 SQIVND, per germline (reference sequence). The CDR3 extends over 17 amino acids. Here the CDR3 reads CASSISDRGRLVYGYTF. The CDR3 DNA is TGTGCCAGTAGTATCAGTGACAGGGGGCGACTGGTCTATGGCTACACCTTC.